A selection of T cell receptor beta chains follows, all from one sample in a study of cytomegalovirus exposure and HLA in healthy donors. TCRdb's copy holds only in-frame clones and misses some; the assay was immunoSEQ multiplex PCR. Of fewer than 200,000 clones in the sample, about three quarters were seen once. Material: PBMCs. The receptor source for this set is a woman aged 50 to 65 in good health and CMV-seropositive. CDR3s include the opening cysteine and the closing phenylalanine or tryptophan. D genes are given only for firm matches. Expanded clones get a size class; other rows say once, few or many, or leave the size out.

j_gene | v_gene | len | d_gene | abundance | CDR3nt | CDR3aa
TRBJ2-7 | TRBV10-3 | 14 | TRBD2 | . | TGTGCCATCAGTGAGTCGACTAGCGCCTACGAGCAGTACTTC | CAISESTSAYEQYF
TRBJ2-7 | TRBV7-2 | 14 | TRBD2 | . | TGTGCCAGCAGTATAGCGGGGGGCCGTCACGAGCAGTACTTC | CASSIAGGRHEQYF
TRBJ2-1 | TRBV6-6 | 16 | TRBD2 | . | TGTGCCAGCAGTTACTTTGGGACTAGCGGGCCAAATGAGCAGTTCTTC | CASSYFGTSGPNEQFF
TRBJ2-1 | TRBV13 | 17 | TRBD2 | once | TGTGCCAGCAGCTTAGGCCTTGCTAGCGGGCCCTACAATGAGCAGTTCTTC | CASSLGLASGPYNEQFF
TRBJ2-1 | TRBV6-5 | 12 | . | . | TGTGCCTCAAAGGGGGTACAGACTGAGCAGTTCTTC | CASKGVQTEQFF
TRBJ2-7 | TRBV7-9 | 14 | TRBD2 | . | TGTGCCAGCAGCCCAGCGGGAAACTCAGGCGAGCAGTACTTC | CASSPAGNSGEQYF
TRBJ2-4 | TRBV14 | 14 | . | few | TGTGCCAGCAGCCTTCACGGAGCCAAAAACATTCAGTACTTC | CASSLHGAKNIQYF
TRBJ2-7 | TRBV5-1 | 15 | TRBD1 | . | TGCGCCAGCAGCTGGGGACAGGGGGCGGGCTACGAGCAGTACTTC | CASSWGQGAGYEQYF
TRBJ2-2 | TRBV5-1 | 12 | . | . | TGCGCCAGCAGCTTGGCTCCCGGGGAGCTGTTTTTT | CASSLAPGELFF
TRBJ1-1 | TRBV6-5 | 15 | . | . | TGTGCCAGCAGTTATCGGGGGAAAATGAACACTGAAGCTTTCTTT | CASSYRGKMNTEAFF
TRBJ2-7 | TRBV5-6 | 14 | . | . | TGTGCCAGCAGCTTAGGGAGGATTAGCCTGGGGCAGTACTTC | CASSLGRISLGQYF
TRBJ1-3 | TRBV19 | 15 | . | . | TGTGCCAGTAGTGAACGACAGGCCTCTGGAAACACCATATATTTT | CASSERQASGNTIYF
TRBJ1-6 | TRBV28 | 15 | . | . | TGTGCCAGCAACGACGGGAGCTCCTATAATTCACCCCTCCACTTT | CASNDGSSYNSPLHF
TRBJ2-7 | TRBV5-4 | 14 | . | . | TGTGCCAGCAAACCACAGGGAGCCCCCTACGAGCAGTACTTC | CASKPQGAPYEQYF
TRBJ1-2 | TRBV4-1 | 15 | TRBD1 | . | TGCGCCAGCAGCCAATCAGGCACACAGGGGGATGGCTACACCTTC | CASSQSGTQGDGYTF
TRBJ2-1 | TRBV7-9 | 17 | . | . | TGTGCCAGCAGCTTAGCGCTAGAACAGGGTACCCACAATGAGCAGTTCTTC | CASSLALEQGTHNEQFF
TRBJ1-2 | TRBV5-1 | 15 | . | . | TGCGCCAGCAGCTTGGAAGCAGGGTTCAACTATGGCTACACCTTC | CASSLEAGFNYGYTF
TRBJ2-7 | TRBV10-1 | 14 | . | . | TGCGCCACGACACCAGACCTTGGACTTGGCGAGCAGTACTTC | CATTPDLGLGEQYF
TRBJ1-2 | TRBV19 | 12 | . | . | TGTGCCAGTAGTATTAGACAGGAGCCAAGATTCTTC | CASSIRQEPRFF
TRBJ1-5 | TRBV4-1 | 17 | . | . | TGCGCCAGCAGCCAAGACATATGGTACCAGGGGAAGGAGCCCCAGCATTTT | CASSQDIWYQGKEPQHF
TRBJ2-3 | TRBV27 | 13 | . | . | TGTGCCAGCAGTTTATTGGGGGGAGATACGCAGTATTTT | CASSLLGGDTQYF
TRBJ2-3 | TRBV27 | 15 | TRBD1 | . | TGTGCCAGCAGTGGGGACAGGGGTCGCACAGATACGCAGTATTTT | CASSGDRGRTDTQYF
TRBJ1-6 | TRBV5-5 | 16 | TRBD1 | . | TGTGCCAGCAGCCCCGGGACAGGGGCCAATAATTCACCCCTCCACTTT | CASSPGTGANNSPLHF
TRBJ1-3 | TRBV4-3 | 17 | TRBD1 | few | TGCGCCAGCAGCCAAGAGCCAGGGACAGGGTCTGGAAACACCATATATTTT | CASSQEPGTGSGNTIYF
TRBJ1-3 | TRBV5-1 | 15 | . | . | TGCGCCAGCAGCTTGGGGCTGCTCTCTGGAAACACCATATATTTT | CASSLGLLSGNTIYF
TRBJ1-3 | TRBV10-3 | 14 | . | . | TGTGCCATCAGTGCGGGACCGGGAGGGAACACCATATATTTT | CAISAGPGGNTIYF
TRBJ2-2 | TRBV16 | 15 | TRBD2 | . | TGTGCCAGCAGCCAAGGACTAGCGGGAGCCGGGGAGCTGTTTTTT | CASSQGLAGAGELFF